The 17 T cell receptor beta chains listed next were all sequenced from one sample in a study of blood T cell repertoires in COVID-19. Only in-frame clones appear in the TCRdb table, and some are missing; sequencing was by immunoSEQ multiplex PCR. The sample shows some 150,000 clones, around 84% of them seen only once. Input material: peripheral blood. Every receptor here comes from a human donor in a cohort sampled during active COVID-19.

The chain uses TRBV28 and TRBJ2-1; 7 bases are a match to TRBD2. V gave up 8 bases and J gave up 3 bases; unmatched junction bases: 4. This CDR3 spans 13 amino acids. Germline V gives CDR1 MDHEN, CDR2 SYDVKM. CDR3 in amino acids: CASQRGDYNEQFF. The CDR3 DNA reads TGTGCCAGCCAACGGGGGGACTACAATGAGCAGTTCTTC.

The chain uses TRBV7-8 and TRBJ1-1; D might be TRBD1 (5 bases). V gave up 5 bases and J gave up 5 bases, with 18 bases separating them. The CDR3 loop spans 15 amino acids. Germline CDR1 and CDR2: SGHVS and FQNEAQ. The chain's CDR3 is CASSPRGGRITEAFF. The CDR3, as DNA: TGTGCCAGCAGCCCTCGGGGGGGGAGAATTACTGAAGCTTTCTTT. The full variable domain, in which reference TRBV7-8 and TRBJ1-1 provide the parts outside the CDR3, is GAGVSQSPRYKVAKRGQDVALRCDPISGHVSLFWYQQALGQGPEFLTYFQNEAQLDKSGLPSDRFFAERPEGSVSTLKIQRTQQEDSAVYLCASSPRGGRITEAFFGQGTRLTVV.

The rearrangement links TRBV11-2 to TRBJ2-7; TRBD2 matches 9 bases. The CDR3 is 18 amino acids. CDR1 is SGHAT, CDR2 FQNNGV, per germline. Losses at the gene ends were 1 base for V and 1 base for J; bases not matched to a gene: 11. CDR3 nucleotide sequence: TGTGCCAGCAGCTTAGGAGATTCCCATAGCGGGGGTTCCTACGAGCAGTACTTC. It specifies CASSLGDSHSGGSYEQYF.

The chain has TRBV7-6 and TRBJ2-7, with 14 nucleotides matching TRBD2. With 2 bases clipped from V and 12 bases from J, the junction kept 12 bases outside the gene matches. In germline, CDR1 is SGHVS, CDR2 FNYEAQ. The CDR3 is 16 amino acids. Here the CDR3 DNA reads TGTGCCAGCAGCTTAAGTAGGACTAGCGGGGGGAACATTTTGTACTTC. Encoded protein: CASSLSRTSGGNILYF.

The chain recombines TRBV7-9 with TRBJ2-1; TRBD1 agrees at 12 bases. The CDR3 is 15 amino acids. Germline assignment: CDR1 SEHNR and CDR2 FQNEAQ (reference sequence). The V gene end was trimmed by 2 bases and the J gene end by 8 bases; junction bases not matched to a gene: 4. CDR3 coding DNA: TGTGCCAGCAGCTTACTGGGACAGGGGGCATATGAGCAGTTCTTC. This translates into CASSLLGQGAYEQFF.

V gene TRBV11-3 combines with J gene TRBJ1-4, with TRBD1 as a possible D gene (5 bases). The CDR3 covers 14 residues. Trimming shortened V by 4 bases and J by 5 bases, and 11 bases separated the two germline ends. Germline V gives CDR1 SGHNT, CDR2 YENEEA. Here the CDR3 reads CASSSEAGNEKLFF. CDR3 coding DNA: TGTGCCAGCAGCTCAGAGGCAGGGAATGAAAAACTGTTTTTT.

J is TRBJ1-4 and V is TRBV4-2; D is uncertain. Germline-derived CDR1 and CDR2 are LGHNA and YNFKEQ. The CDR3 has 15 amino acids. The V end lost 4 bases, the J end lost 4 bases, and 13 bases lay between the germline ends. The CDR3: CASSPHRGFNEKLFF. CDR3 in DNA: TGTGCCAGCAGCCCCCACAGAGGGTTTAATGAAAAACTGTTTTTT.

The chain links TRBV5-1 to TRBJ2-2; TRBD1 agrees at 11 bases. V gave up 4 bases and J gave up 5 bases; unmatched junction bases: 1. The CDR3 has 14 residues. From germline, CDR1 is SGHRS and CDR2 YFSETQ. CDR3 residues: CASSRDRGTGELFF. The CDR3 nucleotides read TGCGCCAGCAGCCGGGACAGGGGGACCGGGGAGCTGTTTTTT.

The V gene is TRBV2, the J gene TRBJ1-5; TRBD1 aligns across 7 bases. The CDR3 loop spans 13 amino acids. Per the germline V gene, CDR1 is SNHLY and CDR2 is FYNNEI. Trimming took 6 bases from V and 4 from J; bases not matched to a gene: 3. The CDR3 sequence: CASSRQGNQPQHF. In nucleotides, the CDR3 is TGTGCCAGCAGCCGACAGGGAAATCAGCCCCAGCATTTT. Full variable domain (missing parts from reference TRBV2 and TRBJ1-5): EPEVTQTPSHQVTQMGQEVILRCVPISNHLYFYWYRQILGQKVEFLVSFYNNEISEKSEIFDDQFSVERPDGSNFTLKIRSTKLEDSAMYFCASSRQGNQPQHFGDGTRLSIL.

This CDR3 is CATSRVLAGGTGELFF. CDR3 DNA: TGTGCCACCAGCAGAGTATTAGCGGGTGGCACCGGGGAGCTGTTTTTT. The chain employs TRBV15 and TRBJ2-2, with 7 bases that match TRBD2. This CDR3 is built from 16 residues. J lost 4 bases, V lost 1 base, and 6 bases had no gene match. The germline V gene has CDR1 LNHNV and CDR2 YYDKDF (reference sequence).

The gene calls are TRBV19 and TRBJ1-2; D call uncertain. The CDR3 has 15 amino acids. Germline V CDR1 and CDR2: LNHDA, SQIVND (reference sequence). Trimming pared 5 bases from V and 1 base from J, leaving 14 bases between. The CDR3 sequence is CASSPYGQDNYGYTF. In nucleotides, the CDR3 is TGTGCCAGTAGTCCCTACGGTCAGGATAACTATGGCTACACCTTC.

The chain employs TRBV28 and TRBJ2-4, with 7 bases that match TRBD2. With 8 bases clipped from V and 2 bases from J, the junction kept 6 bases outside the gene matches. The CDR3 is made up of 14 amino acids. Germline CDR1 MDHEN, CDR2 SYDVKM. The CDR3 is CASSIGGTKNIQYF. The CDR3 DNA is TGTGCCAGCTCGATCGGGGGGACCAAAAACATTCAGTACTTC.

The CDR3, as DNA: TGTGCCAGCAGTTTATCACCCGGAGGATCCACTGAAGCTTTCTTT. It codes for CASSLSPGGSTEAFF. This chain connects TRBV27 to TRBJ1-1; D remains unclear. Germline V gives CDR1 MNHEY, CDR2 SMNVEV (reference sequence). This CDR3 region has 15 residues. V gave up 0 bases and J gave up 4 bases, with 12 bases separating them.

The CDR3 nucleotides are TGTGCCATCAACGCGGGCCAGAACACTGAAGCTTTCTTT. Translation gives CAINAGQNTEAFF. The rearrangement joins TRBV10-3 to TRBJ1-1; no clear D. The CDR3 covers 13 residues. Germline-derived CDR1 and CDR2 are ENHRY and SYGVKD. Trimming removed 7 bases at V and 1 base at J, with 10 bases between.

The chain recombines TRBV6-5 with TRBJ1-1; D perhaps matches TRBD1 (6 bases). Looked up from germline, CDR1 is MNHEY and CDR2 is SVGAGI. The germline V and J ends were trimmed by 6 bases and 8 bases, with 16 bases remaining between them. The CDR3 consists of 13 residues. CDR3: CASSPETGHEAFF. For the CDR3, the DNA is TGTGCCAGCAGCCCAGAGACAGGACACGAAGCTTTCTTT.

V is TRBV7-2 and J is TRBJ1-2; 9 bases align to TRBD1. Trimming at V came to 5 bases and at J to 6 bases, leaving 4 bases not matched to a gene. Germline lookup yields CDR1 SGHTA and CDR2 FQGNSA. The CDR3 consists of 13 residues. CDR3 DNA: TGTGCCAGCAGCCGGGACAGGGTGAATGGCTACACCTTC. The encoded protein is CASSRDRVNGYTF.

The CDR3 DNA reads as TGTGCCAGCAGCTCCCCCTCACTTACAGGGGGCAATCAGCCCCAGCATTTT. This codes for CASSSPSLTGGNQPQHF. This chain uses TRBV7-9 with TRBJ1-5; the match to TRBD1 covers 7 bases. V lost 4 bases, J lost 2 bases, and 11 bases stayed unmatched. This CDR3 contains 17 residues. The V gene's germline CDR1 is SEHNR and CDR2 FQNEAQ (reference sequence).